This T cell receptor (beta chain) derives from a study of blood T cell repertoires in COVID-19. At the level of the study: Donors in the United States, Italy and Spain gave samples during acute or convalescent COVID-19. The cDNA or gDNA used as material had been derived from T cells, B-cell-depleted T cells, or PBMCs.

The CDR3 consists of 13 residues. The germline CDR1 and CDR2 sequences are SGHTS and YDEGEE. V was pared by 5 bases and J by 5 bases, with 2 bases of the junction left unmatched. How the authors handled the data: Quantification of nucleated cells was approximated via reference gene primer amplification. This table comes from immunoSEQ multiplex PCR, and its TCRdb copy is limited to in-frame clones, with some not included. D and trimming come from the DNA, and the V and J calls and clone size come from that table. The data contain more than 400,000 clones, approximately 83% of them singletons. The clonotype was recovered from a human donor in a cohort sampled during active COVID-19. Sample: peripheral blood. The rearrangement links TRBV5-8 to TRBJ2-2, with 8 bases aligning to TRBD2. The CDR3 sequence: CASRRLATGELFF. In nucleotides, the CDR3 is TGTGCCAGCAGGCGACTAGCGACCGGGGAGCTGTTTTTT.